The rows below give T cell receptor beta chains drawn from one sample of a study of T cells in tumors and immune-related adverse events. Clones were sequenced by immunoSEQ multiplex PCR, and TCRdb holds only the in-frame ones, with some missing. The data show roughly 23,000 clones, with around nine tenths seen just once and 1.1% to 1.5% held by the top ten. The specimen comprised lymph node tissue, sampled from a patient treated with anti-PD-1 therapy. These TCRs come from a female donor with metastatic renal cell carcinoma. CDR3s include the opening cysteine and the closing phenylalanine or tryptophan. Each record gives: J gene, clone size, D gene, V gene, CDR3 DNA, CDR3 protein. D genes are given only for firm matches. Size tells how often a clone was seen (once, few, many) or the class of an expanded clone, and some rows leave it out.

TRBJ2-1,-,-,TRBV6-4,TGTGCCAGCAGTGACGAACAGGGAAAGGTGCAGTTCTTC,CASSDEQGKVQFF
TRBJ2-7,-,TRBD2,TRBV19,TGTGCCAGTAGTATAGCCGCTAGCGGGAGTTACTACGAGCAGTACTTC,CASSIAASGSYYEQYF
TRBJ1-2,-,-,TRBV9,TGTGCCAGCAGCGTAGGCAGGGGCCGAGCTTCTAACTATGGCTACACCTTC,CASSVGRGRASNYGYTF
TRBJ2-1,-,-,TRBV7-2,TGTGCCAGCAGCTTAGTCCGGAGCTCCTACAATGAGCAGTTCTTC,CASSLVRSSYNEQFF
TRBJ2-7,-,TRBD2,TRBV9,TGTGCCAGCAGCGTAGAGGTAGCGGGGGGCCGCTTCGACGAGCAGTACTTC,CASSVEVAGGRFDEQYF
TRBJ2-2,-,-,TRBV29-1,TGCAGCGTTGAACAGGGACAGAACACCGGGGAGCTGTTTTTT,CSVEQGQNTGELFF
TRBJ2-7,-,-,TRBV5-1,TGCGCCAGCAGGCAGTCGAGCTCCTACGAGCAGTACTTC,CASRQSSSYEQYF
TRBJ1-4,-,TRBD1,TRBV27,TGTGCCAGCAGTCCCAGGGGGTTTTGGGAAAAACTGTTTTTT,CASSPRGFWEKLFF
TRBJ1-1,-,-,TRBV7-9,TGTGCCAGCAGCTTCCAGGCTAACACTGAAGCTTTCTTT,CASSFQANTEAFF
TRBJ2-1,medium-sized,TRBD1,TRBV4-1,TGCGCCAGCAGCCAAGGGACAGGGGGTTGGAATGAGCAGTTCTTC,CASSQGTGGWNEQFF
TRBJ2-7,-,TRBD2,TRBV7-9,TGTGCCAGCAGCTTAGCCACTGGCGGGAGAAGCTACGAGCAGTACTTC,CASSLATGGRSYEQYF
TRBJ2-2,few,-,TRBV11-1,TGTGCCAGCAGCTTTGGACCCTCGAACACCGGGGAGCTGTTTTTT,CASSFGPSNTGELFF
TRBJ1-2,-,-,TRBV5-1,TGCGCCAGCAGCTTGGAACGGGACACTCCCTATGGCTACACCTTC,CASSLERDTPYGYTF
TRBJ1-2,-,TRBD1,TRBV5-4,TGTGCCAGCAGCTTGGATCCCGGACAGGGCTATGGCTACACCTTC,CASSLDPGQGYGYTF
TRBJ2-6,-,-,TRBV27,TGTGCCAGCAGTTTATATAGCCGGAACTCTGGGGCCAACGTCCTGACTTTC,CASSLYSRNSGANVLTF
TRBJ1-3,-,TRBD1,TRBV7-9,TGTGCCAGCAGCCTCCAGGGGGCTGGAAACACCATATATTTT,CASSLQGAGNTIYF
TRBJ1-2,-,-,TRBV7-9,TGTGCCAGCAGCTCTATGACAGGTGGGGCACATGACTACACCTTC,CASSSMTGGAHDYTF
TRBJ1-2,-,TRBD1,TRBV30,TGTGCCTGGAGTGTAGGGGGACAGGCGCCGTTCGCCCTCACCTTC,CAWSVGGQAPFALTF
TRBJ2-7,-,TRBD2,TRBV7-9,TGTGCCAGCAGTTCCGTAGCGGGGGTTTCCTACGAGCAGTACTTC,CASSSVAGVSYEQYF
TRBJ2-5,-,-,TRBV14,TGTGCCAGCAGCCTGTACGGGGGTGCAGAGACCCAGTACTTC,CASSLYGGAETQYF